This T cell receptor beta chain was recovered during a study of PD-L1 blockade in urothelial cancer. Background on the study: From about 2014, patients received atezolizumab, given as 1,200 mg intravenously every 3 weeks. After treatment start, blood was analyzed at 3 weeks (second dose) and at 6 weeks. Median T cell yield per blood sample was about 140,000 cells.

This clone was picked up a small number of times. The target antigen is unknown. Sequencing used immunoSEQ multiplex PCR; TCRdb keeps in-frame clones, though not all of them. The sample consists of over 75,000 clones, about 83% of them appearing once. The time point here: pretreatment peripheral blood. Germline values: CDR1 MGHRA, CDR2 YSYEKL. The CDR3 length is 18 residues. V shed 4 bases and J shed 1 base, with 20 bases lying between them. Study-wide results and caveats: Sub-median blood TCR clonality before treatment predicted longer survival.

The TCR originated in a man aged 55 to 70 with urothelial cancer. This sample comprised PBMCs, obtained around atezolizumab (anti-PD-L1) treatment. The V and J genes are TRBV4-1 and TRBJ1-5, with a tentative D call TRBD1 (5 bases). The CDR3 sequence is CASSPFGGRGGSNQPQHF. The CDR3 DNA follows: TGCGCCAGCAGCCCCTTTGGGGGACGGGGAGGGAGCAATCAGCCCCAGCATTTT.